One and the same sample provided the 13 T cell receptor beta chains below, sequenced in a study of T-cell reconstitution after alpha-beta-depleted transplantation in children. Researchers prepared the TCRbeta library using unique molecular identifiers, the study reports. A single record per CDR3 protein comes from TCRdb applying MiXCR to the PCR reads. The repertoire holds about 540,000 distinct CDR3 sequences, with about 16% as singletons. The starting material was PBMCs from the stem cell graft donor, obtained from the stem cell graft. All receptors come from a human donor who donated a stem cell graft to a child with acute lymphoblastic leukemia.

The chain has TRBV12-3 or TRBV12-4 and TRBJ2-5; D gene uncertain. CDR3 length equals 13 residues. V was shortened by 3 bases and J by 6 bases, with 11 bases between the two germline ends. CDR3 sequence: CASSLIPMKTQYF. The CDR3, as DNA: TGTGCCAGCAGTTTGATCCCCATGAAGACCCAGTACTTC.

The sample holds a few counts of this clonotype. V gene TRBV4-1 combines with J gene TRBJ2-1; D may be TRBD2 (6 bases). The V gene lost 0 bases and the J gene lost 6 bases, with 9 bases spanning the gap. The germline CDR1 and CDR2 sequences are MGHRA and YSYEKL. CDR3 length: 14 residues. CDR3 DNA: TGCGCCAGCAGCCAAGATTTGGGGGGCAATGAGCAGTTCTTC. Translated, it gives CASSQDLGGNEQFF.

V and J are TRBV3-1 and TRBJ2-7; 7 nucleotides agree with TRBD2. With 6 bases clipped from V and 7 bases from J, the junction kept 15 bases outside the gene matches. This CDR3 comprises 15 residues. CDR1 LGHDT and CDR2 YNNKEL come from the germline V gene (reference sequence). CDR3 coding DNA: TGTGCCAGCAGAGATTGGACTAGTGGCCTACGAGAGCAGTACTTC. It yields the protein CASRDWTSGLREQYF.

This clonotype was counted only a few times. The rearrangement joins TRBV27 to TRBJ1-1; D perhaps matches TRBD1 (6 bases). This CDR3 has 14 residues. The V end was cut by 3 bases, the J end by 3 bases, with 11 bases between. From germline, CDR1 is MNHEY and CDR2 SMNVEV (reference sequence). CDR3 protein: CASSFRGTYTEAFF. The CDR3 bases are TGTGCCAGCAGTTTCAGGGGTACCTACACTGAAGCTTTCTTT.

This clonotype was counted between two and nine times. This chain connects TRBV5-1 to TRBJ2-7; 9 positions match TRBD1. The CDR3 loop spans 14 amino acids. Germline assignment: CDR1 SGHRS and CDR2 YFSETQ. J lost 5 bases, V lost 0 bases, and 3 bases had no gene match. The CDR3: CASSLARTGDEQYF. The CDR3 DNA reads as TGCGCCAGCAGCTTGGCCAGGACAGGGGACGAGCAGTACTTC.

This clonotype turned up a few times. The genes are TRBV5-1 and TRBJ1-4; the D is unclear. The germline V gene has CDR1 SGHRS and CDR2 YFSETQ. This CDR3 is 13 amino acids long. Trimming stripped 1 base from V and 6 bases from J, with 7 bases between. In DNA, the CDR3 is TGCGCCAGCAGCTTGCTGGCAGATGAAAAACTGTTTTTT. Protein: CASSLLADEKLFF.

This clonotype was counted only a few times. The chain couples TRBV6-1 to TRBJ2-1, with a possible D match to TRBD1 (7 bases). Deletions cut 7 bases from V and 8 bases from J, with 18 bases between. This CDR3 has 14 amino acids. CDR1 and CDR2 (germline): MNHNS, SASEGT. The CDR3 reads CASIQGGNWDEQFF. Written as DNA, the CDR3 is TGTGCCAGCATCCAGGGGGGTAACTGGGATGAGCAGTTCTTC.

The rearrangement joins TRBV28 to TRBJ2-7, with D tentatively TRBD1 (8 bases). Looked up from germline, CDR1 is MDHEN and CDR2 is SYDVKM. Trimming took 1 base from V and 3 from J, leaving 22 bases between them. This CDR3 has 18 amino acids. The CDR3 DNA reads TGTGCCAGCAGTTTATTATATTCCCGACAGGGGAGGGTCTACGAGCAGTACTTC. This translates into CASSLLYSRQGRVYEQYF.

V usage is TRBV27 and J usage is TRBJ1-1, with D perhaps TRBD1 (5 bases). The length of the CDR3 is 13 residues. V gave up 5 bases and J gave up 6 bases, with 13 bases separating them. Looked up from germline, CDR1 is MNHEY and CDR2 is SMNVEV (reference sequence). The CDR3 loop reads CASSPGTPPEAFF. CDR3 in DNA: TGTGCCAGCAGTCCGGGGACCCCGCCTGAAGCTTTCTTT.

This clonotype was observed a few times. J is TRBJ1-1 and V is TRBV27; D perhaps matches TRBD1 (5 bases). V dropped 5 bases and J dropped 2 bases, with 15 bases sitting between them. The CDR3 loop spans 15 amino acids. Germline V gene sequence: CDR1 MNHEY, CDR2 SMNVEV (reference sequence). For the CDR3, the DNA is TGTGCCAGCAGTGCCTATTGGGGGGAAAACACTGAAGCTTTCTTT. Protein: CASSAYWGENTEAFF.

CDR3 nucleotide sequence: TGCAGTGCTGTGACTAGCGGGAGGGCAGATACGCAGTATTTT. Translation gives CSAVTSGRADTQYF. The rearrangement links TRBV20-1 to TRBJ2-3; TRBD2 agrees at 14 bases. Germline loops: CDR1 DFQATT, CDR2 SNEGSKA (reference sequence). This CDR3 is built from 14 residues. J lost 4 bases, V lost 5 bases, and 2 bases had no gene match.

For the CDR3, the DNA is TGCGCCAGCAGCTTGCGTCCTGGACTAGCGGGAGAAGAAAACATTCAGTACTTC. The encoded protein is CASSLRPGLAGEENIQYF. V and J are TRBV5-1 and TRBJ2-4; 13 nucleotides align to TRBD2. CDR1 is SGHRS, CDR2 YFSETQ, per germline. V shed 1 base and J 5 bases; nucleotides not matched to a gene: 9. This CDR3 comprises 18 residues.

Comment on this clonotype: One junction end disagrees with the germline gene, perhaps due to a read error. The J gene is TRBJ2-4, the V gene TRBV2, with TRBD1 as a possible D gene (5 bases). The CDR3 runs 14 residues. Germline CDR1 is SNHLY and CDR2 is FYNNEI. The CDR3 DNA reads TGTGCCAGCAGTGAAATGGAAGCAGGGAACAGTCAGTACTTC. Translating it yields CASSEMEAGNSQYF.